These T cell receptor beta chains were read from a single sample in a study of T cells in localized non-small cell lung cancer. Repertoires were generated with immunoSEQ multiplex PCR, while TCRdb's copy carries only in-frame clones and drops some. The repertoire holds 55,000 to 65,000 clones, approximately 90% seen once, with roughly 21% in the top ten. The sample here was peripheral blood, taken before any cancer treatment. These receptors were taken from a man aged 40 to 70 with stage I squamous cell lung carcinoma. CDR3s leave out the opening cysteine and the closing phenylalanine or tryptophan. The order of the fields is J gene, V gene, CDR3 protein.

j_gene: TRBJ2-7
v_gene: TRBV28
CDR3aa: ASSLGQIYEQY

j_gene: TRBJ2-5
v_gene: TRBV4-3
CDR3aa: ASSLQNQETQY

j_gene: TRBJ2-1
v_gene: TRBV4-1
CDR3aa: ASSQDLGSYNEQF

j_gene: TRBJ2-3
v_gene: TRBV5-1
CDR3aa: ASRPDSGTDTQY

j_gene: TRBJ2-7
v_gene: TRBV7-2
CDR3aa: ASSLVGGLSSYEQY

j_gene: TRBJ2-7
v_gene: TRBV27
CDR3aa: ASTPSTGIHEQY

j_gene: TRBJ1-1
v_gene: TRBV7-9
CDR3aa: ASSLATGKRAEAF

j_gene: TRBJ2-1
v_gene: TRBV11-2
CDR3aa: ASSSNPRTNEQF

j_gene: TRBJ1-3
v_gene: TRBV27
CDR3aa: ASSSLTGGGNTIY

j_gene: TRBJ2-5
v_gene: TRBV28
CDR3aa: ASTRRGASGETQY

j_gene: TRBJ2-7
v_gene: TRBV27
CDR3aa: ASSFSPFYEQY

j_gene: TRBJ2-1
v_gene: TRBV5-1
CDR3aa: ASSAQGLAGTEQF

j_gene: TRBJ1-3
v_gene: TRBV7-2
CDR3aa: ASSLRLAGGSGNTIY

j_gene: TRBJ1-1
v_gene: TRBV19
CDR3aa: ASSSQGARTEAF

j_gene: TRBJ2-1
v_gene: TRBV6-5
CDR3aa: ASSSSLSWNEQF

j_gene: TRBJ2-5
v_gene: TRBV30
CDR3aa: ACTPTSGRGETQY

j_gene: TRBJ1-3
v_gene: TRBV19
CDR3aa: ASSTQTSGNTIY

j_gene: TRBJ2-1
v_gene: TRBV9
CDR3aa: ASSVGPRNEQF

j_gene: TRBJ1-4
v_gene: TRBV5-1
CDR3aa: ASSSGTATNEKLF

j_gene: TRBJ2-1
v_gene: TRBV28
CDR3aa: ASSLEPQGWEQF

j_gene: TRBJ1-2
v_gene: TRBV19
CDR3aa: ASSGSVNYGYT

j_gene: TRBJ2-3
v_gene: TRBV6-6
CDR3aa: ASRPGLEADTQY

j_gene: TRBJ2-5
v_gene: TRBV7-9
CDR3aa: ASSPQGRAAQY

j_gene: TRBJ2-3
v_gene: TRBV11-3
CDR3aa: ASSFKRDRPPTQY

j_gene: TRBJ2-7
v_gene: TRBV11-1
CDR3aa: ASSFAQGNYEQY

j_gene: TRBJ1-6
v_gene: TRBV2
CDR3aa: ASSGDRGGSPLH

j_gene: TRBJ1-1
v_gene: TRBV11-1
CDR3aa: ASSSLQGMNTEAF

j_gene: TRBJ2-1
v_gene: TRBV7-2
CDR3aa: ASSLGPTSGTNEQF

j_gene: TRBJ2-1
v_gene: TRBV6-5
CDR3aa: ASRKQGEYDEQF

j_gene: TRBJ1-5
v_gene: TRBV5-4
CDR3aa: ASSQTGDVGNQPQH

j_gene: TRBJ2-1
v_gene: TRBV15
CDR3aa: ATSRGPGQGLSSYNEQF

j_gene: TRBJ2-5
v_gene: TRBV11-3
CDR3aa: ASSLGAGGETQY

j_gene: TRBJ2-2
v_gene: TRBV7-9
CDR3aa: ASSRLGLAGELF

j_gene: TRBJ1-5
v_gene: TRBV15
CDR3aa: ATSRDSGQPQH

j_gene: TRBJ2-5
v_gene: TRBV28
CDR3aa: ASPPYGLAGARDGYQETQY

j_gene: TRBJ2-1
v_gene: TRBV15
CDR3aa: ATSRDKGVASNEQF

j_gene: TRBJ1-5
v_gene: TRBV2
CDR3aa: ASRYRVDQPQH

j_gene: TRBJ2-1
v_gene: TRBV7-2
CDR3aa: ASSPYSVGEQF

j_gene: TRBJ1-1
v_gene: TRBV27
CDR3aa: ASSLSSGGGTEAF

j_gene: TRBJ2-4
v_gene: TRBV6-1
CDR3aa: ASSVGLAGDQY

j_gene: TRBJ2-1
v_gene: TRBV27
CDR3aa: ASKTGNEQF